The 9 T cell receptor beta chains listed next were all sequenced from one sample in a study of blood T cell repertoires in COVID-19. Clones were read by immunoSEQ multiplex PCR, and TCRdb kept only the in-frame ones, dropping some. The data contain 180,000 or so clones, 86% of them singletons. Input material: PBMCs or T cells enriched from blood (not recorded which). The receptors originated from a woman younger than 45 who had recovered from COVID-19.

The chain joins TRBV2 to TRBJ1-6; possibly TRBD1 for D (6 bases). The germline V gene encodes CDR1 SNHLY and CDR2 FYNNEI. The CDR3 sequence is 16 residues long. V shed 3 bases and J shed 6 bases, with 15 bases lying between them. CDR3 residues: CASSEDTGYRNSPLHF. CDR3 sequence (DNA): TGTGCCAGCAGTGAGGATACAGGGTACCGTAATTCACCCCTCCACTTT. Looking up the rest from reference TRBV2 and TRBJ1-6 gives the full variable domain: EPEVTQTPSHQVTQMGQEVILRCVPISNHLYFYWYRQILGQKVEFLVSFYNNEISEKSEIFDDQFSVERPDGSNFTLKIRSTKLEDSAMYFCASSEDTGYRNSPLHFGNGTRLTVT.

The V and J genes are TRBV7-9 and TRBJ1-1; no clear D gene. This CDR3 comprises 14 residues. V gave up 1 base and J gave up 5 bases, with 11 bases separating them. Germline V gives CDR1 SEHNR, CDR2 FQNEAQ (reference sequence). CDR3 sequence (DNA): TGTGCCAGCAGCTTAGGTGGAGGTGAAACTGAAGCTTTCTTT. Protein: CASSLGGGETEAFF. Full variable domain (missing parts from reference TRBV7-9 and TRBJ1-1): DTGVSQNPRHKITKRGQNVTFRCDPISEHNRLYWYRQTLGQGPEFLTYFQNEAQLEKSRLLSDRFSAERPKGSFSTLEIQRTEQGDSAMYLCASSLGGGETEAFFGQGTRLTVV.

This clone was observed a single time. This chain joins TRBV27 and TRBJ2-5, with D tentatively TRBD2 (6 bases). V was trimmed by 8 bases and J by 3 bases, leaving 22 bases between them. From germline, CDR1 is MNHEY and CDR2 SMNVEV (reference sequence). This CDR3 has 16 residues. The CDR3 coding sequence is TGTGCCAGCCCTCGGAGGGGACCTTCGACCGAAGAGACCCAGTACTTC. Protein: CASPRRGPSTEETQYF.

The rearrangement joins TRBV19 to TRBJ2-7; D gene ambiguous. V was trimmed by 3 bases and J by 2 bases, leaving 8 bases between them. The germline V gene has CDR1 LNHDA and CDR2 SQIVND (reference sequence). The CDR3 sequence is 13 residues long. The CDR3, as DNA: TGTGCCAGTAGTATGGGCACGACCTACGAGCAGTACTTC. Translation: CASSMGTTYEQYF.

This rearrangement joins TRBV7-6 to TRBJ2-1; TRBD2 matches 10 bases. Germline values: CDR1 SGHVS, CDR2 FNYEAQ. V was pared by 6 bases and J by 6 bases, with 8 bases of the junction left unmatched. This CDR3 is built from 15 residues. In DNA, the CDR3 is TGTGCCAGCAGTCCCCTAGCGGGAGACGGCAATGAGCAGTTCTTC. It codes for CASSPLAGDGNEQFF.

The chain has TRBV9 and TRBJ1-2; 7 nucleotides align to TRBD1. Losses at the gene ends were 3 bases for V and 4 bases for J; bases not matched to a gene: 9. CDR3 size: 15 residues. Per the germline V gene, CDR1 is SGDLS and CDR2 is YYNGEE. CDR3 loop: CASSAGRQGFYGYTF. CDR3 bases: TGTGCCAGCAGCGCTGGACGACAGGGCTTCTATGGCTACACCTTC.

This clone appeared a few times. The genes are TRBV4-2 and TRBJ2-2; 7 nucleotides match TRBD2. The CDR3 sequence is 15 residues long. Germline loops: CDR1 LGHNA, CDR2 YNFKEQ. After removal of 3 bases from V and 1 base from J, the junction contained 2 bases not matched to a gene. CDR3 amino acids: CASSQGLLNTGELFF. The CDR3 DNA reads TGTGCCAGCAGCCAGGGACTATTGAACACCGGGGAGCTGTTTTTT.

The table lists this clone with a few counts. The V call is TRBV27, the J call TRBJ2-1; TRBD2 matches at 12 bases. CDR1 MNHEY and CDR2 SMNVEV come from the germline V gene (reference sequence). The length of the CDR3 is 14 residues. V shed 3 bases and J 12 bases; nucleotides not matched to a gene: 6. The CDR3 reads CASSFYLTSGRQFF. DNA of the CDR3: TGTGCCAGCAGTTTCTACTTGACTAGCGGGAGGCAGTTCTTC.

This clone has only one observation. The chain carries TRBV12-5 and TRBJ2-3; 14 bases fit TRBD2. Trimming removed 11 bases from V and 4 bases from J; junction bases left unmatched: 17. The CDR3 loop spans 18 amino acids. Germline V gene data show CDR1 as LGHNT and CDR2 as FRNRAP. This chain's CDR3 is CAHHRMTSGRALSDTQYF. The CDR3, as DNA: TGTGCTCACCATAGAATGACTAGCGGGAGGGCCCTGTCAGATACGCAGTATTTT.